What follows are 27 T cell receptor beta chains derived from one specimen sequenced in a study of cytomegalovirus exposure and HLA in healthy donors. With 60 Vbeta and 13 Jbeta primers, the PCR was carried out. Assay: immunoSEQ multiplex PCR; the TCRdb copy retains only in-frame clones and omits some. The table records about 170,000 clones, 75% to 90% of them present only once. What was sequenced was PBMCs. The receptors originated from a woman between 45 and 65 years old in good health and CMV-seropositive.

The gene calls are TRBV28 and TRBJ2-1; 14 bases map to TRBD2. V was clipped by 4 bases and J by 6 bases; unmatched bases: 5. CDR1 and CDR2 (germline): MDHEN, SYDVKM. The CDR3 is made up of 16 amino acids. CDR3 sequence (DNA): TGTGCCAGCAGTTCATGGACTAGCGGGAGGACCAATGAGCAGTTCTTC. As protein: CASSSWTSGRTNEQFF.

V gene TRBV19 combines with J gene TRBJ1-5; perhaps TRBD1 as D (5 bases). The V and J ends lost 3 bases and 1 base respectively, with 16 bases between them. This CDR3 has 17 residues. Per germline, CDR1 LNHDA and CDR2 SQIVND (reference sequence). CDR3 residues: CASSILRGPVSNQPQHF. The CDR3 DNA reads as TGTGCCAGTAGTATTCTAAGGGGCCCGGTAAGCAATCAGCCCCAGCATTTT.

The chain carries TRBV7-2 and TRBJ2-7; possible D gene TRBD2, 6 bases. The germline V and J ends were trimmed by 1 base and 6 bases, with 13 bases remaining between them. The CDR3 is 14 amino acids. Germline assignment: CDR1 SGHTA and CDR2 FQGNSA. CDR3 protein: CASSLDREVREQYF. The CDR3, as DNA: TGTGCCAGCAGCTTAGATAGGGAGGTACGCGAGCAGTACTTC.

V usage is TRBV30 and J usage is TRBJ1-4; 7 bases match TRBD1. Germline CDR1 is GTSNPN and CDR2 is SVGIG (reference sequence). The CDR3 is 14 amino acids. Unmatched junction bases numbered 6, after V lost 1 base and J lost 7 bases. The DNA for the CDR3 is TGTGCCTGGAGTGATCGGCAGGGGGGTGAAAAACTGTTTTTT. Amino acids: CAWSDRQGGEKLFF.

The rearrangement uses TRBV5-1 and TRBJ2-3, with D unclear. Between the trimmed V and J ends, which lost 3 bases and 4 bases, there was a span of 6 bases. The CDR3 extends over 12 amino acids. Germline CDR1 reads SGHRS; CDR2 reads YFSETQ. The CDR3, as DNA: TGCGCCAGCAGCTCTGGGCCAGATACGCAGTATTTT. Its translation: CASSSGPDTQYF.

The chain uses TRBV27 and TRBJ1-1; D remains unclear. The ends were cut back, 4 bases at V and 4 bases at J, with 7 bases in the middle. This CDR3 region has 12 residues. Germline V lookup: CDR1 MNHEY, CDR2 SMNVEV (reference sequence). The CDR3 loop reads CASSSAGTEAFF. CDR3 DNA: TGTGCCAGCAGTTCTGCGGGCACTGAAGCTTTCTTT.

The V and J genes are TRBV27 and TRBJ2-1; 7 nucleotides line up with TRBD1. V was clipped by 4 bases and J by 6 bases; unmatched bases: 6. The CDR3 extends over 14 amino acids. Germline V gene data show CDR1 as MNHEY and CDR2 as SMNVEV (reference sequence). CDR3 in amino acids: CASSSTNRGNEQFF. The CDR3 DNA is TGTGCCAGCAGTTCCACCAACAGGGGCAATGAGCAGTTCTTC.

CDR3 bases: TGTGCCAGCAGTTTCAGGGGGCAGAATTCACCCCTCCACTTT. Translating gives CASSFRGQNSPLHF. The V and J genes are TRBV6-5 and TRBJ1-6; 8 nucleotides line up with TRBD1. The CDR3 loop spans 14 amino acids. CDR1 is MNHEY and CDR2 is SVGAGI in the germline V gene. Trimming took 4 bases from V and 7 from J; bases not matched to a gene: 3.

The chain carries TRBV9 and TRBJ2-1, with TRBD2 matching over 9 bases. Germline loops: CDR1 SGDLS, CDR2 YYNGEE. J was trimmed by 0 bases and V by 4 bases; bases with no gene match: 5. The CDR3 runs 16 residues. CDR3: CASSPSGGLSYNEQFF. As DNA, the CDR3 is TGTGCCAGCAGCCCCAGCGGGGGGCTCTCCTACAATGAGCAGTTCTTC.

The V and J genes are TRBV19 and TRBJ1-2, with a tentative D call TRBD1 (6 bases). Germline V CDR1 and CDR2: LNHDA, SQIVND (reference sequence). The CDR3 is 15 amino acids. Trimming left V 2 bases short and J 6 bases short, with 16 bases between. CDR3 residues: CASSIPWDNKDGYTF. The CDR3 DNA sequence: TGTGCCAGTAGTATACCTTGGGACAACAAGGATGGCTACACCTTC.

The chain links TRBV4-3 to TRBJ2-3; unclear D gene. This CDR3 contains 16 residues. Germline V gene lookup returns CDR1 LGHNA and CDR2 YSLEER. Trimming took off 1 base at V and 0 bases at J, with 11 bases between the two ends. Here the CDR3 reads CASSQGNPGSTDTQYF. Here the CDR3 DNA reads TGCGCCAGCAGCCAAGGAAATCCAGGAAGCACAGATACGCAGTATTTT.

This clone was picked up one time. This chain connects TRBV6-1 to TRBJ2-1; 11 nucleotides agree with TRBD2. V lost 2 bases, J lost 2 bases, and 11 bases stayed unmatched. The CDR3 extends over 19 amino acids. Germline loops: CDR1 MNHNS, CDR2 SASEGT. As DNA, the CDR3 is TGTGCCAGCAGTGAATATAGCGGGGGGGCCCTTCGGCCCTACAATGAGCAGTTCTTC. This codes for CASSEYSGGALRPYNEQFF.

The gene calls are TRBV14 and TRBJ2-5; 12 bases agree with TRBD2. This CDR3 has 16 residues. Trimming took 0 bases from V and 6 from J; bases not matched to a gene: 5. The V gene's germline CDR1 is SGHDN and CDR2 FVKESK. CDR3 DNA sequence: TGTGCCAGCAGCCAAGATGTAACTAGCGGGAGGAAGACCCAGTACTTC. It yields the protein CASSQDVTSGRKTQYF.

The chain recombines TRBV7-3 with TRBJ1-2; tentatively, D is TRBD1 (5 bases). With 3 bases removed from V and 6 bases from J, the gap between germline ends came to 11 bases. Germline lookup yields CDR1 SGHTA and CDR2 FQGTGA. There are 13 residues in the CDR3. The CDR3 spells CASSFRVRDGYTF. The CDR3 bases are TGTGCCAGCAGCTTCAGGGTACGGGATGGCTACACCTTC.

The chain links TRBV4-3 to TRBJ1-1; possible D gene TRBD1, 5 bases. Germline CDR1 and CDR2: LGHNA and YSLEER. V gave up 0 bases and J gave up 8 bases, with 13 bases separating them. There are 14 residues in the CDR3. DNA of the CDR3: TGCGCCAGCAGCCAAGAGGTACAGGATACCGAAGCTTTCTTT. Translation: CASSQEVQDTEAFF.

This chain uses TRBV4-1 with TRBJ2-3; 9 bases fit TRBD2. The V and J ends lost 0 bases and 4 bases, in that order; junction bases with no gene match: 5. Germline lookup yields CDR1 MGHRA and CDR2 YSYEKL. The CDR3 extends over 16 amino acids. The CDR3 region has the DNA TGCGCCAGCAGCCAAGATCGGGCGGGAGGGCCAGATACGCAGTATTTT. As protein: CASSQDRAGGPDTQYF.

This chain joins TRBV11-2 and TRBJ1-2, with D uncertain. The V end was cut by 0 bases, the J end by 8 bases, with 7 bases between. The length of the CDR3 is 12 residues. Germline CDR1 is SGHAT and CDR2 is FQNNGV. CDR3 sequence reads: CASSLDRRGYTF. The CDR3 DNA is TGTGCCAGCAGCTTAGACAGGAGGGGCTACACCTTC.

The chain links TRBV4-3 to TRBJ2-7; 9 nucleotides match TRBD2. The CDR3 is 15 residues long. The V and J ends lost 4 bases and 6 bases, in that order; junction bases with no gene match: 10. Germline V gene data show CDR1 as LGHNA and CDR2 as YSLEER. As DNA, the CDR3 is TGCGCCAGCAGCCTTAAATCGGCGGGAGGGTTCGAGCAGTACTTC. It encodes CASSLKSAGGFEQYF.

The rearrangement uses TRBV25-1 and TRBJ2-7; 8 bases agree with TRBD1. V dropped 7 bases and J dropped 6; count of bases not matched to a gene: 8. Germline CDR1 reads MGHDK; CDR2 reads SYGVNS. CDR3 length equals 13 residues. CDR3: CASTSDREGEQYF. The CDR3 DNA sequence: TGTGCCAGCACCTCGGACAGGGAAGGCGAGCAGTACTTC.

A few counts support this clone. Mismatch with germline at one junction end may stem from a read error. The chain joins TRBV7-7 to TRBJ2-5, with TRBD1 matching 7 bases. The CDR3 totals 13 residues. Per the germline V gene, CDR1 is SSHAT and CDR2 is FNYEAQ (reference sequence). In DNA form, the CDR3 reads TGTGCTAGCAGCCAGGACAGGCGGGAGACCCAGTACTTC. It yields the protein CASSQDRRETQYF.

This clone was recorded a few times. This sequence joins TRBV27 and TRBJ2-2, with TRBD2 matching 16 bases. The J segment lost 4 bases and the V segment lost 1 base, leaving 6 bases of the junction unmatched. CDR1 MNHEY and CDR2 SMNVEV come from the germline V gene (reference sequence). The length of the CDR3 is 19 residues. CDR3: CASSLWGLAGGQGTGELFF. The CDR3, as DNA: TGTGCCAGCAGTTTATGGGGACTAGCGGGAGGGCAAGGCACCGGGGAGCTGTTTTTT.

This sequence joins TRBV30 and TRBJ1-3; D remains unclear. From germline, CDR1 is GTSNPN and CDR2 SVGIG (reference sequence). The CDR3 spans 12 residues. V gave up 1 base and J gave up 3 bases, with 4 bases separating them. The CDR3, as DNA: TGTGCCTGGAGTGCGGTTGGAAACACCATATATTTT. Residues: CAWSAVGNTIYF.

The chain uses TRBV9 and TRBJ2-7, with 9 bases aligning to TRBD1. The CDR3 is made up of 16 amino acids. The V segment lost 3 bases and the J segment 3 bases; nucleotides outside the gene matches: 10. Looked up from germline, CDR1 is SGDLS and CDR2 is YYNGEE. The CDR3 spells CASSETGTGTYYEQYF. The CDR3 DNA follows: TGTGCCAGCAGCGAAACCGGGACAGGGACGTACTACGAGCAGTACTTC.

This clone turned up a few times. The chain couples TRBV7-9 to TRBJ2-2; 9 bases line up with TRBD2. The germline CDR1 and CDR2 sequences are SEHNR and FQNEAQ (reference sequence). With V trimmed by 6 bases and J by 1 base, 9 bases remained unmatched. The CDR3 spans 17 residues. The CDR3 sequence: CASRALISGRNTGELFF. The CDR3 DNA follows: TGTGCCAGCAGGGCACTAATTAGCGGGAGGAACACCGGGGAGCTGTTTTTT.

This chain joins TRBV4-2 and TRBJ2-1; TRBD1 matches at 11 bases. Germline trimming cut 3 bases from V and 4 bases from J; bases unmatched to any gene: 5. Germline CDR1 reads LGHNA; CDR2 reads YNFKEQ. The CDR3 has 16 residues. CDR3 residues: CASSQTRDRGYNEQFF. DNA of the CDR3: TGTGCCAGCAGCCAGACTCGGGACAGGGGGTACAATGAGCAGTTCTTC.

This sequence joins TRBV11-3 and TRBJ2-3, with TRBD1 matching over 7 bases. There are 14 residues in the CDR3. In germline, CDR1 is SGHNT, CDR2 YENEEA. After removal of 5 bases from V and 2 bases from J, the junction contained 4 bases not matched to a gene. This CDR3 reads CASSQDRNTDTQYF. CDR3 nucleotides: TGTGCCAGCAGCCAGGACAGGAACACAGATACGCAGTATTTT. Full variable domain (remainder filled in from reference TRBV11-3 and TRBJ2-3): EAGVVQSPRYKIIEKKQPVAFWCNPISGHNTLYWYLQNLGQGPELLIRYENEEAVDDSQLPKDRFSAERLKGVDSTLKIQPAELGDSAVYLCASSQDRNTDTQYFGPGTRLTVL.

This chain joins TRBV7-9 and TRBJ1-5, with 7 positions matching TRBD1. The CDR3 runs 14 residues. In germline, CDR1 is SEHNR, CDR2 FQNEAQ (reference sequence). V was pared by 1 base and J by 7 bases, with 4 bases of the junction left unmatched. DNA for the CDR3: TGTGCCAGCAGCTTAGGACAGGGAAAACAGCCCCAGCATTTT. Translated, it gives CASSLGQGKQPQHF.